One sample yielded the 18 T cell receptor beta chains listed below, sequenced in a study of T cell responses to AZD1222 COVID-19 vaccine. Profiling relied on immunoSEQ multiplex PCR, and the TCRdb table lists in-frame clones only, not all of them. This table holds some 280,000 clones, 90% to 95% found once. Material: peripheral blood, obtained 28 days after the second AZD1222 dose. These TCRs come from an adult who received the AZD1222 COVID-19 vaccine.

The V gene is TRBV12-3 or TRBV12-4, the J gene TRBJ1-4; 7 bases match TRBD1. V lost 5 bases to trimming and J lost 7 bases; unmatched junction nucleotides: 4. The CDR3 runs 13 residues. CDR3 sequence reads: CASSIWTGEKLFF. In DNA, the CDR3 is TGTGCCAGCAGTATCTGGACAGGTGAAAAACTGTTTTTT.

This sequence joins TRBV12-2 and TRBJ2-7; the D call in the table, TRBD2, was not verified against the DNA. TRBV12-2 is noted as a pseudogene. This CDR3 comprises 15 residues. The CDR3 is CASRLAGGRCHEQYF. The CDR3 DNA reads TGTGCAAGTCGCTTAGCAGGCGGGAGATGCCACGAGCAGTACTTC.

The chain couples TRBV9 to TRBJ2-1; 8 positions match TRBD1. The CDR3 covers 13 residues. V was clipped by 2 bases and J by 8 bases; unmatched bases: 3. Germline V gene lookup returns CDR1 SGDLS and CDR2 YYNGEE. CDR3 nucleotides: TGTGCCAGCAGCGTGGACAGGGCGTATGAGCAGTTCTTC. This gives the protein CASSVDRAYEQFF.

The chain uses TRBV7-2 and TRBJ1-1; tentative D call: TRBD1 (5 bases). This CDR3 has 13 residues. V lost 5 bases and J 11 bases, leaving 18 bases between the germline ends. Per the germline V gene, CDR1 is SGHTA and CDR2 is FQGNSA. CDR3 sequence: CASSQGTARRAFF. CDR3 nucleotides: TGTGCCAGCAGCCAGGGTACCGCCAGGCGGGCTTTCTTT.

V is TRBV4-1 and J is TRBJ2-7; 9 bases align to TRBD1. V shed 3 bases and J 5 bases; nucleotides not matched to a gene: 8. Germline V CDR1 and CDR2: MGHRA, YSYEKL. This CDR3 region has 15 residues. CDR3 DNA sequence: TGCGCCAGCAGCCACCTAGACAGGGGGATTCACGAGCAGTACTTC. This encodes CASSHLDRGIHEQYF.

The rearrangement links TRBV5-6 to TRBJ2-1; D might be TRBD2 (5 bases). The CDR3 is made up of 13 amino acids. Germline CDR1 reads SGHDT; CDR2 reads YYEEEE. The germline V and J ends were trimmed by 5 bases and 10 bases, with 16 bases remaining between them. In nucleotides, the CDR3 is TGTGCCAGCAGTCTTGAGACGCGAGGGGAGCAGTTCTTC. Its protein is CASSLETRGEQFF.

CDR3 nucleotides: TGTGCCAGTAGTATAGATTTGTGGGCCGGACCCAAGTGGGACACTGAAGCTTTCTTT. It is translated as CASSIDLWAGPKWDTEAFF. The genes are TRBV19 and TRBJ1-1; D remains unclear. The V end was cut by 0 bases, the J end by 3 bases, with 23 bases between. Germline loops: CDR1 LNHDA, CDR2 SQIVND (reference sequence). The CDR3 sequence is 19 residues long.

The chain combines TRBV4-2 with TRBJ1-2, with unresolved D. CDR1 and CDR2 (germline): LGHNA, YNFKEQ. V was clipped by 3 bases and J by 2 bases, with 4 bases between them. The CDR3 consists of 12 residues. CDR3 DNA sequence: TGTGCCAGCAGCCAGGGGAACTATGGCTACACCTTC. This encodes CASSQGNYGYTF.

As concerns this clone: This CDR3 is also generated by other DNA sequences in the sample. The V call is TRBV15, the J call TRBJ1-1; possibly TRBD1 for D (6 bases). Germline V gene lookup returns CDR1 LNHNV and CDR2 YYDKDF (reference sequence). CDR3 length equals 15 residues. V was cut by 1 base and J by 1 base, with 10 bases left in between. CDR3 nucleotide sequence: TGTGCCACCAGCAGAGCTCCAGGGGAGAACACTGAAGCTTTCTTT. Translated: CATSRAPGENTEAFF.

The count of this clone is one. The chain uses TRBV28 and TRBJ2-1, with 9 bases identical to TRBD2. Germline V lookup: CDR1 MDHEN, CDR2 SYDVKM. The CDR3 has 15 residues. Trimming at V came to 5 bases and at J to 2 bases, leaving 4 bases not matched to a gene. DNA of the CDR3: TGTGCCAGCAGTGCCGGCGGGGGGGCCTACAATGAGCAGTTCTTC. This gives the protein CASSAGGGAYNEQFF.

The CDR3 DNA follows: TGTGCCAGCAGCCCCAGCGCCTACTCCTACAATGAGCAGTTCTTC. It encodes CASSPSAYSYNEQFF. The V and J genes are TRBV7-7 and TRBJ2-1; no definite D call. V dropped 5 bases and J dropped 0 bases, with 11 bases sitting between them. Germline V CDR1 and CDR2: SSHAT, FNYEAQ (reference sequence). This CDR3 spans 15 amino acids.

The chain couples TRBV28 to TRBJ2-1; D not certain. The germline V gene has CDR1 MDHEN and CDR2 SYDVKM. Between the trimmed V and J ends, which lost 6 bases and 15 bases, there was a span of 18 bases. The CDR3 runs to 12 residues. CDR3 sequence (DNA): TGTGCCAGCAGAACCGAGGCCTACCGACCGTTCTTC. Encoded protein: CASRTEAYRPFF. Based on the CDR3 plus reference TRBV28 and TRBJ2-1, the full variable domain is DVKVTQSSRYLVKRTGEKVFLECVQDMDHENMFWYRQDPGLGLRLIYFSYDVKMKEKGDIPEGYSVSREKKERFSLILESASTNQTSMYLCASRTEAYRPFFGPGTRLTVL.

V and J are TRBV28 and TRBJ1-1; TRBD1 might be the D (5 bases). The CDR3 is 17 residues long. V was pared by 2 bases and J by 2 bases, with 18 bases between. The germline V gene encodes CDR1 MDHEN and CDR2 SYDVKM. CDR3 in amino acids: CASSLGLRGKKNTEAFF. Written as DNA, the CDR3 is TGTGCCAGCAGTTTAGGCCTAAGGGGTAAAAAAAACACTGAAGCTTTCTTT. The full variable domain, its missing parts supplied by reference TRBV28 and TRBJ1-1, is DVKVTQSSRYLVKRTGEKVFLECVQDMDHENMFWYRQDPGLGLRLIYFSYDVKMKEKGDIPEGYSVSREKKERFSLILESASTNQTSMYLCASSLGLRGKKNTEAFFGQGTRLTVV.

The CDR3 DNA is TGTGCCAGCAGCCAAGCTCGGCGGGGGGAGCTGTTTTTT. Its protein product is CASSQARRGELFF. The J gene is TRBJ2-2, the V gene TRBV3-1 (or the pseudogene TRBV3-2); D is unresolved. CDR3 length: 13 amino acids. Per germline, CDR1 LGHDT and CDR2 YNNKEL (reference sequence). Trimming took 1 base from V and 8 from J, leaving 8 bases between them.

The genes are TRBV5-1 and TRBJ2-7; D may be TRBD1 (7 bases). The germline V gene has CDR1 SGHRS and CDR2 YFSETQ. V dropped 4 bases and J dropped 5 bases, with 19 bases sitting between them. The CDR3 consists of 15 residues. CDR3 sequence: CASSPGATGRHEQYF. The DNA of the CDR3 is TGCGCCAGCAGCCCTGGGGCGACAGGGAGGCACGAGCAGTACTTC.

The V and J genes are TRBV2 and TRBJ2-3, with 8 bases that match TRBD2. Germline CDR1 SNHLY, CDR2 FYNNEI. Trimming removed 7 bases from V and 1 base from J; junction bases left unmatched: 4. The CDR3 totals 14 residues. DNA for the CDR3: TGTGCCAGCAACAAAGCGGGGGGCACAGATACGCAGTATTTT. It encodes CASNKAGGTDTQYF.

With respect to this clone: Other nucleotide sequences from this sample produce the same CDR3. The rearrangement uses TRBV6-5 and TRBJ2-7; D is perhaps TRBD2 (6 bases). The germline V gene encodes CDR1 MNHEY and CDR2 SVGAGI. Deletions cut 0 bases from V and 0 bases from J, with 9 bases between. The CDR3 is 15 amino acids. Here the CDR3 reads CASSYSAGPSYEQYF. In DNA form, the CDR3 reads TGTGCCAGCAGTTACTCGGCGGGGCCCTCCTACGAGCAGTACTTC.

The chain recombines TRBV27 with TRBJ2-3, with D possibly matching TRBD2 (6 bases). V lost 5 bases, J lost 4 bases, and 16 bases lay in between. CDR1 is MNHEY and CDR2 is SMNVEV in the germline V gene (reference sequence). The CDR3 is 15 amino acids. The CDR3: CASSPSGRGSDTQYF. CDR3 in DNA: TGTGCCAGCAGTCCCTCCGGGCGGGGCTCAGATACGCAGTATTTT.